One and the same sample provided the 32 T cell receptor beta chains below, sequenced in a study of blood T cell repertoires in COVID-19. TCRdb's table, derived via immunoSEQ multiplex PCR, lists solely in-frame clones and lacks some. The sample carries around 60,000 clones, 81% recorded once. The sequencing input was peripheral blood. These TCRs come from a man aged 80 or over with acute or convalescent COVID-19.

The chain employs TRBV5-1 and TRBJ1-2; TRBD1 aligns across 9 bases. Looked up from germline, CDR1 is SGHRS and CDR2 is YFSETQ. The CDR3 has 18 residues. V shed 6 bases, J shed 0 bases, and the junction held 15 bases outside the gene matches. The CDR3 DNA is TGCGCCAGCACCCCATTACCGGGACAGGGTCCTACTAACTATGGCTACACCTTC. Protein product: CASTPLPGQGPTNYGYTF.

The J gene is TRBJ2-7, the V gene TRBV30; D is possibly TRBD2 (6 bases). This CDR3 has 17 amino acids. Looked up from germline, CDR1 is GTSNPN and CDR2 is SVGIG (reference sequence). V gave up 0 bases and J gave up 3 bases, with 21 bases separating them. CDR3 in DNA: TGTGCCTGGAGTGTTCCTGTTGAAGGGACGGGAGTCTACGAGCAGTACTTC. Protein sequence: CAWSVPVEGTGVYEQYF.

The genes are TRBV5-5 and TRBJ2-7, with D perhaps TRBD1 (5 bases). Trimming removed 0 bases at V and 0 bases at J, with 10 bases between. The germline V gene encodes CDR1 SGHKS and CDR2 YYEKEE (reference sequence). CDR3 length equals 15 residues. CDR3 loop: CASSLAWQGSYEQYF. The CDR3 DNA follows: TGTGCCAGCAGCTTGGCATGGCAGGGCTCCTACGAGCAGTACTTC. Using reference TRBV5-5 and TRBJ2-7 for the parts outside the CDR3, the full variable domain is DAGVTQSPTHLIKTRGQQVTLRCSPISGHKSVSWYQQVLGQGPQFIFQYYEKEERGRGNFPDRFSARQFPNYSSELNVNALLLGDSALYLCASSLAWQGSYEQYFGPGTRLTVT.

There are a few counts of this clone. CDR3 amino acids: CASSYRGQDTGELFF. The DNA for the CDR3 is TGTGCCAGCAGTTACCGCGGGCAGGACACCGGGGAGCTGTTTTTT. This chain links TRBV6-5 with TRBJ2-2; maybe TRBD2 (5 bases). V lost 2 bases and J 3 bases, leaving 10 bases between the germline ends. The CDR3 covers 15 residues. Germline V lookup: CDR1 MNHEY, CDR2 SVGAGI.

The chain couples TRBV19 to TRBJ1-2; D may be TRBD1 (5 bases). The CDR3 spans 17 residues. Germline assignment: CDR1 LNHDA and CDR2 SQIVND (reference sequence). Deletions cut 6 bases from V and 0 bases from J, with 20 bases between. CDR3 bases: TGTGCCAGTAGCCGATATGGGTGGGGGACTCCTAACTATGGCTACACCTTC. Encoded protein: CASSRYGWGTPNYGYTF.

The J gene is TRBJ1-4, the V gene TRBV11-2; TRBD1 matches 7 bases. V shed 5 bases and J 8 bases; nucleotides not matched to a gene: 8. Germline CDR1 reads SGHAT; CDR2 reads FQNNGV. This CDR3 has 14 residues. DNA of the CDR3: TGTGCCAGCAGCCATAGACAGGGTAGGGAAAAACTGTTTTTT. Its protein is CASSHRQGREKLFF. The full variable domain, with the rest looked up from reference TRBV11-2 and TRBJ1-4, is EAGVAQSPRYKIIEKRQSVAFWCNPISGHATLYWYQQILGQGPKLLIQFQNNGVVDDSQLPKDRFSAERLKGVDSTLKIQPAKLEDSAVYLCASSHRQGREKLFFGSGTQLSVL.

The gene calls are TRBV4-1 and TRBJ1-5; D is ambiguous. V lost 1 base and J 6 bases, leaving 16 bases between the germline ends. The CDR3 runs to 16 residues. The germline V gene has CDR1 MGHRA and CDR2 YSYEKL. The chain's CDR3 is CASSQVPFRGSQPQHF. As DNA, the CDR3 is TGCGCCAGCAGCCAAGTACCATTTCGGGGTTCTCAGCCCCAGCATTTT.

The J gene is TRBJ2-1, the V gene TRBV4-2; 13 bases match TRBD2. This CDR3 is 17 amino acids long. The germline V gene encodes CDR1 LGHNA and CDR2 YNFKEQ. J was trimmed by 2 bases and V by 0 bases; bases with no gene match: 1. For the CDR3, the DNA is TGTGCCAGCAGCCAAGATACTAGCGGGGGGGCCTACAATGAGCAGTTCTTC. It is translated as CASSQDTSGGAYNEQFF.

The chain joins TRBV10-1 to TRBJ2-1; 10 positions match TRBD1. Germline lookup yields CDR1 WNHNN and CDR2 SYGVQD (reference sequence). The ends lost 5 bases at V and 0 bases at J; junction bases unmatched: 1. The CDR3 sequence is 15 residues long. In DNA, the CDR3 is TGCGCCAGCAGTAGGGACAGGGGCTCCTACAATGAGCAGTTCTTC. It encodes CASSRDRGSYNEQFF.

This clone is a singleton in its sample. The chain is built from TRBV5-1 and TRBJ2-7; 8 nucleotides align to TRBD2. The CDR3 loop spans 15 amino acids. Germline V gene lookup returns CDR1 SGHRS and CDR2 YFSETQ. V dropped 4 bases and J dropped 4; count of bases not matched to a gene: 10. The CDR3 protein is CASSTGGTAGYEQYF. For the CDR3, the DNA is TGCGCCAGCAGCACGGGGGGGACGGCGGGGTACGAGCAGTACTTC.

The rearrangement joins TRBV18 to TRBJ1-1; D unresolved. V lost 4 bases and J 0 bases, leaving 12 bases between the germline ends. This CDR3 is built from 15 residues. CDR1 and CDR2 (germline): KGHSH, LQKENI. CDR3 in DNA: TGTGCCAGCTCACTAGTGTCAATTATGAACACTGAAGCTTTCTTT. Translation gives CASSLVSIMNTEAFF.

The genes are TRBV6-5 and TRBJ1-5; D ambiguous. The germline V gene has CDR1 MNHEY and CDR2 SVGAGI. The CDR3 is 12 residues long. The germline V and J ends were trimmed by 7 bases and 6 bases, with 10 bases remaining between them. This CDR3 reads CASNRSGQPQHF. CDR3 DNA sequence: TGTGCCAGCAATCGGTCCGGTCAGCCCCAGCATTTT.

This clone has only a few counts. Other nucleotide sequences in the sample specify the same CDR3. The CDR3 DNA follows: TGTGCCAGCAGCGTAGGGACTAGCGACACCGGGGAGCTGTTTTTT. Its protein is CASSVGTSDTGELFF. The chain joins TRBV9 to TRBJ2-2; TRBD2 agrees at 9 bases. V gave up 0 bases and J gave up 3 bases; unmatched junction bases: 0. The CDR3 totals 15 residues. CDR1 is SGDLS and CDR2 is YYNGEE in the germline V gene.

This clone was observed once. The chain joins TRBV4-2 to TRBJ2-3, with 11 nucleotides matching TRBD2. This CDR3 has 19 residues. Trimming at V came to 2 bases and at J to 1 base, leaving 11 bases not matched to a gene. Germline V lookup: CDR1 LGHNA, CDR2 YNFKEQ. CDR3 amino acids: CASSQFGLAGGRGTDTQYF. In nucleotides, the CDR3 is TGTGCCAGCAGCCAATTCGGGCTAGCGGGGGGCCGGGGCACAGATACGCAGTATTTT.

This sequence joins TRBV3-1 (or the pseudogene TRBV3-2) and TRBJ2-7; tentative D call: TRBD1 (6 bases). Germline CDR1 is LGHDT and CDR2 is YNNKEL (reference sequence). There are 16 residues in the CDR3. V shed 0 bases and J shed 3 bases, with 15 bases lying between them. CDR3 loop: CASSQDKSGEVYEQYF. The DNA for the CDR3 is TGTGCCAGCAGCCAAGATAAGTCAGGGGAAGTCTACGAGCAGTACTTC.

The chain has TRBV2 and TRBJ2-3; 11 nucleotides agree with TRBD1. V gave up 5 bases and J gave up 4 bases; unmatched junction bases: 5. Germline CDR1 reads SNHLY; CDR2 reads FYNNEI. The CDR3 runs to 15 residues. The DNA for the CDR3 is TGTGCCAGCAGTTGGACAGGGGGCGGTGCAGATACGCAGTATTTT. As protein: CASSWTGGGADTQYF.

The CDR3 here is CASSYSGRGSYEQYF. CDR3 DNA sequence: TGTGCCAGCAGTTACTCGGGCAGGGGATCCTACGAGCAGTACTTC. The chain combines TRBV6-6 with TRBJ2-7; possible D gene TRBD1, 6 bases. Germline V CDR1 and CDR2: MNHNY, SVGAGI (reference sequence). This CDR3 has 15 residues. The germline V and J ends were trimmed by 0 bases and 1 base, with 10 bases remaining between them.

This clone was observed once. The rearrangement links TRBV9 to TRBJ2-1; 7 bases map to TRBD1. The CDR3 spans 15 residues. V shed 4 bases and J 2 bases; nucleotides not matched to a gene: 6. Germline values: CDR1 SGDLS, CDR2 YYNGEE. Written as DNA, the CDR3 is TGTGCCAGCAGCAAACAGGGGAGCCCCTACAATGAGCAGTTCTTC. Residues: CASSKQGSPYNEQFF.

This clone was picked up one time. The chain links TRBV24-1 to TRBJ2-1; 9 bases are shared with TRBD2. The CDR3 runs 17 residues. With 3 bases clipped from V and 5 bases from J, the junction kept 10 bases outside the gene matches. CDR1 is KGHDR, CDR2 SFDVKD, per germline. The DNA for the CDR3 is TGTGCCACCAGTGATACAGCGGGGGGCAAATCGAACAATGAGCAGTTCTTC. It yields the protein CATSDTAGGKSNNEQFF.

This rearrangement joins TRBV10-1 to TRBJ2-3; no firm D call. V gave up 0 bases and J gave up 0 bases, with 10 bases separating them. Germline V gives CDR1 WNHNN, CDR2 SYGVQD (reference sequence). The CDR3 covers 16 residues. CDR3 protein: CASSESHLTSTDTQYF. DNA of the CDR3: TGCGCCAGCAGTGAGTCGCACCTAACGAGCACAGATACGCAGTATTTT.

V usage is TRBV11-2 and J usage is TRBJ1-2; 7 bases match TRBD1. V dropped 4 bases and J dropped 4; count of bases not matched to a gene: 15. The CDR3 is made up of 17 amino acids. In germline, CDR1 is SGHAT, CDR2 FQNNGV. CDR3 coding DNA: TGTGCCAGCAGCTCCTACGGGGGAGACAGGGCCGGCTATGGCTACACCTTC. Amino acid sequence: CASSSYGGDRAGYGYTF.

The rearrangement links TRBV19 to TRBJ2-3, with 15 bases that match TRBD2. The CDR3 contains 18 residues. Germline trimming cut 3 bases from V and 4 bases from J; bases unmatched to any gene: 8. Germline V gene lookup returns CDR1 LNHDA and CDR2 SQIVND (reference sequence). This chain's CDR3 is CASSIPGLAGGRPDTQYF. CDR3 coding DNA: TGTGCCAGTAGTATCCCCGGACTAGCGGGGGGGAGGCCAGATACGCAGTATTTT.

The rearrangement uses TRBV3-1 (or the pseudogene TRBV3-2) and TRBJ2-1, with 8 bases matching TRBD1. The germline CDR1 and CDR2 sequences are LGHDT and YNNKEL (reference sequence). The CDR3 runs to 16 residues. V dropped 0 bases and J dropped 4; count of bases not matched to a gene: 5. In nucleotides, the CDR3 is TGTGCCAGCAGCCAAGATCCCCAGGGGGCTTACAATGAGCAGTTCTTC. Protein product: CASSQDPQGAYNEQFF.

The chain carries TRBV4-1 and TRBJ1-2, with D perhaps matching TRBD1 (6 bases). The V and J ends lost 1 base and 5 bases respectively, with 17 bases between them. CDR3 size: 16 residues. CDR1 MGHRA and CDR2 YSYEKL come from the germline V gene. Written as DNA, the CDR3 is TGCGCCAGCAGCCAAGTTAAAAGGGGGGGTGGTTATGGCTACACCTTC. It codes for CASSQVKRGGGYGYTF.

The CDR3: CSASYRGEKLFF. CDR3 DNA: TGCAGTGCTAGTTACAGGGGTGAAAAACTGTTTTTT. The V gene is TRBV20-1, the J gene TRBJ1-4, with 7 bases that match TRBD1. Germline loops: CDR1 DFQATT, CDR2 SNEGSKA (reference sequence). V shed 3 bases, J shed 7 bases, and the junction held 2 bases outside the gene matches. This CDR3 has 12 amino acids.

This chain joins TRBV6-5 and TRBJ1-5; maybe TRBD1 (6 bases). The CDR3 totals 14 residues. CDR1 is MNHEY and CDR2 is SVGAGI in the germline V gene. The V gene lost 7 bases and the J gene lost 2 bases, with 12 bases spanning the gap. CDR3 bases: TGTGCCAGCACGGACAGTTGGGGCAATCAGCCCCAGCATTTT. As protein: CASTDSWGNQPQHF.

The rearrangement uses TRBV5-8 and TRBJ1-1; 7 bases line up with TRBD1. CDR3 size: 15 residues. V shed 2 bases, J shed 0 bases, and the junction held 4 bases outside the gene matches. The germline gives CDR1 SGHTS, CDR2 YDEGEE. The CDR3 region is CASSFQTGLNTEAFF. The CDR3 nucleotides read TGTGCCAGCAGCTTCCAGACAGGGTTGAACACTGAAGCTTTCTTT.

This clone was picked up one time. The chain uses TRBV30 and TRBJ2-1; D remains unclear. The V gene's germline CDR1 is GTSNPN and CDR2 SVGIG (reference sequence). CDR3 length: 14 residues. Between the trimmed V and J ends, which lost 4 bases and 0 bases, there was a span of 10 bases. The CDR3 sequence: CAWKDWSSYNEQFF. CDR3 in DNA: TGTGCCTGGAAAGACTGGAGCTCCTACAATGAGCAGTTCTTC. Full variable domain (rest looked up from reference TRBV30 and TRBJ2-1): SQTIHQWPATLVQPVGSPLSLECTVEGTSNPNLYWYRQAAGRGLQLLFYSVGIGQISSEVPQNLSASRPQDRQFILSSKKLLLSDSGFYLCAWKDWSSYNEQFFGPGTRLTVL.

The rearrangement uses TRBV4-1 and TRBJ2-5; 9 nucleotides match TRBD2. V was pared by 5 bases and J by 10 bases, with 8 bases of the junction left unmatched. The CDR3 length is 13 residues. The germline V gene has CDR1 MGHRA and CDR2 YSYEKL. For the CDR3, the DNA is TGCGCCAGCAGCATAGAGGCTAGCGGGGTCCAGTACTTC. As protein: CASSIEASGVQYF.

This chain connects TRBV19 to TRBJ2-5; tentatively, D is TRBD1 (6 bases). The CDR3 runs to 15 residues. Trimming took off 7 bases at V and 5 bases at J, with 20 bases between the two ends. Germline CDR1 is LNHDA and CDR2 is SQIVND (reference sequence). The CDR3 sequence: CASTPPGAQGETQYF. DNA for the CDR3: TGTGCCAGTACCCCCCCAGGGGCGCAAGGGGAGACCCAGTACTTC.

The CDR3, as DNA: TGTGCCAGCAGTTACGGTGCAGGGGCGTTCAACGAGCAGTACTTC. It codes for CASSYGAGAFNEQYF. V gene TRBV6-2 or TRBV6-3 combines with J gene TRBJ2-7, with a tentative D call TRBD1 (6 bases). Germline V gene sequence: CDR1 MNHEY, CDR2 SVGEGT. Trimming took 2 bases from V and 5 from J, leaving 16 bases between them. This CDR3 contains 15 residues.

This rearrangement joins TRBV6-5 to TRBJ2-1, with a weak D call TRBD2 (5 bases). Trimming cost V 8 bases and J 9 bases, with 20 bases left between them. Germline V gene lookup returns CDR1 MNHEY and CDR2 SVGAGI. The CDR3 covers 14 residues. The CDR3 loop is CASLRVVGRGEQFF. CDR3 sequence (DNA): TGTGCCAGCCTGAGGGTAGTCGGTCGCGGTGAGCAGTTCTTC.